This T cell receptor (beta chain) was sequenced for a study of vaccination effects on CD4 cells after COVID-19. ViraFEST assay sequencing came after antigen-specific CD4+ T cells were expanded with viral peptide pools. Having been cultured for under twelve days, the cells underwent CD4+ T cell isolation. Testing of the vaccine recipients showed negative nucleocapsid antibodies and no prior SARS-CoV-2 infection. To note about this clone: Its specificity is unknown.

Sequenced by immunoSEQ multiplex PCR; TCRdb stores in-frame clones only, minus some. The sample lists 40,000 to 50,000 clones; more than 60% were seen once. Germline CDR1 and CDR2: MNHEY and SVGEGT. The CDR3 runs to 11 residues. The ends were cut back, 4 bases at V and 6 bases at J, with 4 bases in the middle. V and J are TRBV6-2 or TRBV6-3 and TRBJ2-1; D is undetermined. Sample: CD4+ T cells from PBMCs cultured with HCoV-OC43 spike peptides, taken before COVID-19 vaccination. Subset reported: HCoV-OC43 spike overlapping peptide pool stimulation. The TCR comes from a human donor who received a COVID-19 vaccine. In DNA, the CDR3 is TGTGCCAGCAGTTTGGGCAATGAGCAGTTCTTC. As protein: CASSLGNEQFF.